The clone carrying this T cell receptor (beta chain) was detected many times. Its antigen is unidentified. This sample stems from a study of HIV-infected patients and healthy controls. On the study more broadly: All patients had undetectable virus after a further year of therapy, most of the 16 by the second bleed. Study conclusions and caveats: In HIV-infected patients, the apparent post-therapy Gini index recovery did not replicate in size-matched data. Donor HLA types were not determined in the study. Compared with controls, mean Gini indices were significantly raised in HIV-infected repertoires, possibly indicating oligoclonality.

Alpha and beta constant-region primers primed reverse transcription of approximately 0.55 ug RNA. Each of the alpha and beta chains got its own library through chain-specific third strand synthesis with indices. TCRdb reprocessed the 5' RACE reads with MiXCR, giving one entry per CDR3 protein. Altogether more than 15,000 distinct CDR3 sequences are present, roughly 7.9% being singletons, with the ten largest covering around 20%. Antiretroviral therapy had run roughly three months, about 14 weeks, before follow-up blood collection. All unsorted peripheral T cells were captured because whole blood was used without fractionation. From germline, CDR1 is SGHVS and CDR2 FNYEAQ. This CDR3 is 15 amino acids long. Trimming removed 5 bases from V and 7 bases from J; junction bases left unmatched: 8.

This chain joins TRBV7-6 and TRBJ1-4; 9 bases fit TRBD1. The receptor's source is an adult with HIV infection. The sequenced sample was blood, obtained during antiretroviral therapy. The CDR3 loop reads CASSPTGQGGEKLFF. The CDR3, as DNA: TGTGCCAGCAGCCCTACGGGACAGGGAGGTGAAAAACTGTTTTTT. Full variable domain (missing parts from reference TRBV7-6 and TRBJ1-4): GAGVSQSPRYKVTKRGQDVALRCDPISGHVSLYWYRQALGQGPEFLTYFNYEAQQDKSGLPNDRFSAERPEGSISTLTIQRTEQRDSAMYRCASSPTGQGGEKLFFGSGTQLSVL.